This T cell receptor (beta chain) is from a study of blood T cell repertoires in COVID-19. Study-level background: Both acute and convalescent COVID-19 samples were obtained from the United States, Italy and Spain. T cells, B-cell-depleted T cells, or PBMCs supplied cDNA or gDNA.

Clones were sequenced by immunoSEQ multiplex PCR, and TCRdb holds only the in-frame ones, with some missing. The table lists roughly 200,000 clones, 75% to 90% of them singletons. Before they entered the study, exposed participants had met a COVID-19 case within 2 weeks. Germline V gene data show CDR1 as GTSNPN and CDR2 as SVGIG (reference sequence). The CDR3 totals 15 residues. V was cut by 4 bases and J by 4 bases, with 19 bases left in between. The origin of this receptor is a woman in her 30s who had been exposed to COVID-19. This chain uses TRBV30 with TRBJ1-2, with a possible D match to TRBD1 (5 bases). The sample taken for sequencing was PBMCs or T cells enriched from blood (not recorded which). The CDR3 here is CAWTPRVANFYGYTF. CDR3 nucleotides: TGTGCCTGGACTCCCAGGGTTGCAAATTTCTATGGCTACACCTTC. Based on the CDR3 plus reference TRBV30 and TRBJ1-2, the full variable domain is SQTIHQWPATLVQPVGSPLSLECTVEGTSNPNLYWYRQAAGRGLQLLFYSVGIGQISSEVPQNLSASRPQDRQFILSSKKLLLSDSGFYLCAWTPRVANFYGYTFGSGTRLTVV.